One sample yielded the 9 T cell receptor beta chains listed below, sequenced in a study of T cell responses to AZD1222 COVID-19 vaccine. Using immunoSEQ multiplex PCR, the repertoire was profiled, and TCRdb retains in-frame clones only, with some absent. There are about 130,000 clones in the sample; about 87% occur only once, and approximately 5.4% lies in the top ten. The sequences come from peripheral blood, collected on day 0 of AZD1222 vaccination. These receptors were collected from an adult in good health.

The chain recombines TRBV2 with TRBJ1-2, with D perhaps matching TRBD1 (5 bases). V lost 8 bases, J lost 7 bases, and 20 bases lay in between. This CDR3 comprises 14 residues. CDR1 SNHLY and CDR2 FYNNEI come from the germline V gene. The CDR3 DNA reads as TGTGCCAGCGTCAGTCCAGGGATAGGTGGTGGCTACACCTTC. Translation: CASVSPGIGGGYTF. The full variable domain, its missing parts supplied by reference TRBV2 and TRBJ1-2, is EPEVTQTPSHQVTQMGQEVILRCVPISNHLYFYWYRQILGQKVEFLVSFYNNEISEKSEIFDDQFSVERPDGSNFTLKIRSTKLEDSAMYFCASVSPGIGGGYTFGSGTRLTVV.

The rearrangement uses TRBV5-1 and TRBJ2-5; the match to TRBD2 covers 7 bases. V lost 4 bases and J lost 5; bases outside the gene matches: 5. The CDR3 spans 13 residues. Germline lookup yields CDR1 SGHRS and CDR2 YFSETQ. The CDR3 reads CASSRGRRETQYF. CDR3 nucleotides: TGCGCCAGCAGCCGCGGGAGAAGGGAGACCCAGTACTTC.

This clone was detected only a few times. The J gene is TRBJ1-2, the V gene TRBV19; 10 nucleotides match TRBD1. The CDR3 sequence is 12 residues long. Germline CDR1 reads LNHDA; CDR2 reads SQIVND (reference sequence). The ends lost 10 bases at V and 2 bases at J; junction bases unmatched: 1. CDR3 protein: CATGQGNYGYTF. The CDR3 nucleotides are TGTGCCACGGGACAGGGGAACTATGGCTACACCTTC.

The rearrangement joins TRBV3-1 (or the pseudogene TRBV3-2) to TRBJ2-7; the D is unclear. V was trimmed by 4 bases and J by 9 bases, leaving 16 bases between them. Germline lookup yields CDR1 LGHDT and CDR2 YNNKEL (reference sequence). This CDR3 contains 13 residues. CDR3 coding DNA: TGTGCCAGCAGCCCGGACCGTCGCCTAGGGCAGTACTTC. Translating gives CASSPDRRLGQYF.

The genes are TRBV6-6 and TRBJ1-2, with TRBD1 matching over 7 bases. This CDR3 contains 13 residues. Losses at the gene ends were 5 bases for V and 8 bases for J; bases not matched to a gene: 8. Germline lookup yields CDR1 MNHNY and CDR2 SVGAGI (reference sequence). The CDR3: CASSPQGGGGYTF. In nucleotides, the CDR3 is TGTGCCAGCAGTCCCCAGGGGGGCGGGGGCTACACCTTC.

This clone was seen only once. The rearrangement joins TRBV6-6 to TRBJ1-2; TRBD1 agrees at 8 bases. Germline V gene data show CDR1 as MNHNY and CDR2 as SVGAGI (reference sequence). The CDR3 is made up of 12 amino acids. The V gene end was trimmed by 5 bases and the J gene end by 8 bases; junction bases not matched to a gene: 4. CDR3 sequence: CASSRTGWGYTF. DNA of the CDR3: TGTGCCAGCAGTAGGACAGGGTGGGGCTACACCTTC.

The chain employs TRBV11-3 and TRBJ1-1, with D tentatively TRBD1 (6 bases). In germline, CDR1 is SGHNT, CDR2 YENEEA. The ends were cut back, 1 base at V and 4 bases at J, with 10 bases in the middle. The CDR3 has 14 amino acids. DNA of the CDR3: TGTGCCAGCAGCTTAGTAGGGGGGGCCACTGAAGCTTTCTTT. Its protein is CASSLVGGATEAFF.

The rearrangement uses TRBV11-2 and TRBJ2-7, with 7 bases identical to TRBD1. In germline, CDR1 is SGHAT, CDR2 FQNNGV. J gave up 3 bases and V 4 bases, and 12 bases lay outside the gene matches. The CDR3 has 16 residues. The CDR3 is CASSSSQGDRFYEQYF. The DNA of the CDR3 is TGTGCCAGCAGCTCCAGTCAGGGGGACAGATTCTACGAGCAGTACTTC.

V gene TRBV5-1 combines with J gene TRBJ1-4, with 10 bases identical to TRBD1. The ends lost 4 bases at V and 7 bases at J; junction bases unmatched: 4. This CDR3 has 14 residues. Germline V gene lookup returns CDR1 SGHRS and CDR2 YFSETQ. The CDR3, as DNA: TGCGCCAGCAGCGAGGGACAGGGGTCTGAAAAACTGTTTTTT. Encoded protein: CASSEGQGSEKLFF.